The rows below give T cell receptor beta chains drawn from one sample of a study of blood T cell repertoires in COVID-19. Some clones are missing from TCRdb's copy, which holds only in-frame ones; the method was immunoSEQ multiplex PCR. Here the sample spans more than 110,000 clones, approximately 78% being singletons. The sample consisted of peripheral blood. The receptors come from a woman older than 75 with acute or convalescent COVID-19. Both conserved end residues are part of each CDR3. Each record gives: V gene, J gene, D gene, clone size, CDR3 DNA, CDR3 protein. The D gene is left open where the match is weak. Clone size is stated in some rows and not others, as once, few, many or a class when expanded.

v_call: TRBV5-1; j_call: TRBJ1-6; d_call: NA; clone_size: NA; cdr3_nt: TGCGCCAGCAGCTTCAGGGATAGCTCCTATAATTCACCCCTCCACTTT; cdr3_aa: CASSFRDSSYNSPLHF
v_call: TRBV18; j_call: TRBJ1-1; d_call: TRBD1; clone_size: NA; cdr3_nt: TGTGCCAGCTCACCAGTGACAGGGGGGAACACTGAAGCTTTCTTT; cdr3_aa: CASSPVTGGNTEAFF
v_call: TRBV5-1; j_call: TRBJ1-2; d_call: NA; clone_size: few; cdr3_nt: TGCGCCAGCAGCTTGTCACAGGGTGCATATGGCTACACCTTC; cdr3_aa: CASSLSQGAYGYTF
v_call: TRBV6-1; j_call: TRBJ1-1; d_call: NA; clone_size: NA; cdr3_nt: TGTGCCAGCAGTGAAGTTCCATCTATGAACACTGAAGCTTTCTTT; cdr3_aa: CASSEVPSMNTEAFF
v_call: TRBV5-6; j_call: TRBJ2-3; d_call: NA; clone_size: NA; cdr3_nt: TGTGCCAGCAGCTTGTTAGCGGCTTACACAGATACGCAGTATTTT; cdr3_aa: CASSLLAAYTDTQYF
v_call: TRBV28; j_call: TRBJ2-7; d_call: TRBD1; clone_size: NA; cdr3_nt: TGTGCCAGCCGGGACAGGGACTACGAGCAGTACTTC; cdr3_aa: CASRDRDYEQYF
v_call: TRBV19; j_call: TRBJ1-1; d_call: NA; clone_size: few; cdr3_nt: TGTGCCAGCCGTCCCCGACAGCTAAACACTGAAGCTTTCTTT; cdr3_aa: CASRPRQLNTEAFF
v_call: TRBV19; j_call: TRBJ2-7; d_call: TRBD2; clone_size: NA; cdr3_nt: TGTGCCAGTAGTATAATGCGGGAGGCCGAGCAGTACTTC; cdr3_aa: CASSIMREAEQYF
v_call: TRBV5-6; j_call: TRBJ2-1; d_call: NA; clone_size: NA; cdr3_nt: TGTGCCAGCAGCTCCCCCCTAGGCGGGACTTTCGATGAGCAGTTCTTC; cdr3_aa: CASSSPLGGTFDEQFF
v_call: TRBV19; j_call: TRBJ2-3; d_call: NA; clone_size: NA; cdr3_nt: TGTGCCAGTAGTACCAGCAGGGGCACAGATACGCAGTATTTT; cdr3_aa: CASSTSRGTDTQYF
v_call: TRBV2; j_call: TRBJ1-1; d_call: NA; clone_size: NA; cdr3_nt: TGTGCCAGCAGTGATCGGGTGGACACTGAAGCTTTCTTT; cdr3_aa: CASSDRVDTEAFF
v_call: TRBV2; j_call: TRBJ2-7; d_call: TRBD1; clone_size: NA; cdr3_nt: TGTGCCAGCAGTAGAGGGACAGGTCCCCCCTACGAGCAGTACTTC; cdr3_aa: CASSRGTGPPYEQYF
v_call: TRBV5-6; j_call: TRBJ2-7; d_call: NA; clone_size: few; cdr3_nt: TGTGCCAGCAGTCCGGGTCTTCGAACTGCCTACGAGCAGTACTTC; cdr3_aa: CASSPGLRTAYEQYF
v_call: TRBV6-5; j_call: TRBJ2-2; d_call: NA; clone_size: once; cdr3_nt: TGTGCCAGCAGTTACTCTTTGGACAGGAACACCGGGGAGCTGTTTTTT; cdr3_aa: CASSYSLDRNTGELFF
v_call: TRBV7-2; j_call: TRBJ1-1; d_call: NA; clone_size: few; cdr3_nt: TGTGCCAGCAGCTTCTCTGTGAACACTGAAGCTTTCTTT; cdr3_aa: CASSFSVNTEAFF
v_call: TRBV30; j_call: TRBJ1-2; d_call: NA; clone_size: NA; cdr3_nt: TGTGCCTGGAGTGTCCTCCCCCGGGGGGGTGGCTACACCTTC; cdr3_aa: CAWSVLPRGGGYTF
v_call: TRBV7-9; j_call: TRBJ2-7; d_call: TRBD2; clone_size: NA; cdr3_nt: TGTGCCAGCAGCCGGGAGGAAAGGCAGTACTTC; cdr3_aa: CASSREERQYF
v_call: TRBV5-1; j_call: TRBJ1-2; d_call: TRBD1; clone_size: NA; cdr3_nt: TGCGCCAGCAGCTTACGACAGGGGATTATCTATGGCTACACCTTC; cdr3_aa: CASSLRQGIIYGYTF
v_call: TRBV28; j_call: TRBJ2-5; d_call: TRBD1; clone_size: NA; cdr3_nt: TGTGCCAGCCGGAAACGAACAGGGGAAGAGACCCAGTACTTC; cdr3_aa: CASRKRTGEETQYF
v_call: TRBV20-1; j_call: TRBJ1-6; d_call: NA; clone_size: NA; cdr3_nt: TGCAGTGCTAGTGGGCTTTCACCCCTCCACTTT; cdr3_aa: CSASGLSPLHF
v_call: TRBV7-2; j_call: TRBJ1-4; d_call: NA; clone_size: once; cdr3_nt: TGTGCCAGCAGCTTACTGGGAGGGGCCCCTAATGAAAAACTGTTTTTT; cdr3_aa: CASSLLGGAPNEKLFF
v_call: TRBV3-1/TRBV3-2; j_call: TRBJ1-1; d_call: NA; clone_size: NA; cdr3_nt: TGTGCCAGCAGACCCCCGGGGGGCCGGAACACTGAAGCTTTCTTT; cdr3_aa: CASRPPGGRNTEAFF
v_call: TRBV24-1; j_call: TRBJ2-7; d_call: TRBD1; clone_size: NA; cdr3_nt: TGTGCCACCAGTGATCCGAGGGCGGGACAGGCGACCTTCTCCTACGAGCAGTACTTC; cdr3_aa: CATSDPRAGQATFSYEQYF
v_call: TRBV30; j_call: TRBJ1-1; d_call: NA; clone_size: NA; cdr3_nt: TGTGCCTGGAGGTACGGGGGGGACACTGAAGCTTTCTTT; cdr3_aa: CAWRYGGDTEAFF
v_call: TRBV6-5; j_call: TRBJ1-4; d_call: TRBD1; clone_size: NA; cdr3_nt: TGTGCCAGCAGTTACGACAGGGTCAGAGAAAAACTGTTTTTT; cdr3_aa: CASSYDRVREKLFF